Sequencing of this TCR beta chain was carried out in a study of blood T cell repertoires in COVID-19. Study in general: The origin of the acute and convalescent COVID-19 samples was the United States, Italy and Spain. T cells, B-cell-depleted T cells, or PBMCs supplied cDNA or gDNA.

V shed 2 bases, J shed 1 base, and the junction held 8 bases outside the gene matches. Germline CDR1 and CDR2: SNHLY and FYNNEI. The CDR3 sequence is 17 residues long. In the authors' workflow: Reference gene primer amplification yielded estimated nucleated cell counts. The assay was immunoSEQ multiplex PCR, and TCRdb's table has in-frame clones only and misses some. That table gives V, J and clone size, and the DNA gave D and trimming. The table lists about 95,000 clones, about 89% of them singletons, with 3% to 4% in the top ten. The chain has TRBV2 and TRBJ1-5, with 7 bases aligning to TRBD1. The sample taken for sequencing was peripheral blood. The receptor was isolated from a woman in her seventies with acute or convalescent COVID-19. CDR3 sequence reads: CASSESTGWLSNQPQHF. In DNA, the CDR3 is TGTGCCAGCAGTGAATCGACAGGGTGGTTAAGCAATCAGCCCCAGCATTTT. Filled out from reference TRBV2 and TRBJ1-5, the complete variable domain reads EPEVTQTPSHQVTQMGQEVILRCVPISNHLYFYWYRQILGQKVEFLVSFYNNEISEKSEIFDDQFSVERPDGSNFTLKIRSTKLEDSAMYFCASSESTGWLSNQPQHFGDGTRLSIL.